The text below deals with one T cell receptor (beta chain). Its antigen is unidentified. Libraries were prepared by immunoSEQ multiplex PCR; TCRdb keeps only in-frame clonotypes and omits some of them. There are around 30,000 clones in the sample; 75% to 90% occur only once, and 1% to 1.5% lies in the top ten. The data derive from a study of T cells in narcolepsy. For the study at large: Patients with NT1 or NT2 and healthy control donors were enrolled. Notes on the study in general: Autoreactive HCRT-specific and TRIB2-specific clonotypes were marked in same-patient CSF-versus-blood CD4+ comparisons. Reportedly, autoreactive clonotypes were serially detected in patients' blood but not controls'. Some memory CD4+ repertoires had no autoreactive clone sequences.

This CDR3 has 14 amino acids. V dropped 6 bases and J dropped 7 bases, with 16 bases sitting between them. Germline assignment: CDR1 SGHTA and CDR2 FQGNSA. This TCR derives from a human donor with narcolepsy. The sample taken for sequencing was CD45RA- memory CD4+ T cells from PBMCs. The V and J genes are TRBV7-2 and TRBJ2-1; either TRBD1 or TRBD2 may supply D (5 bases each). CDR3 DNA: TGTGCCAGCAGGCTCGAGGGGAGAAAGAATGAGCAGTTCTTC. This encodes CASRLEGRKNEQFF.